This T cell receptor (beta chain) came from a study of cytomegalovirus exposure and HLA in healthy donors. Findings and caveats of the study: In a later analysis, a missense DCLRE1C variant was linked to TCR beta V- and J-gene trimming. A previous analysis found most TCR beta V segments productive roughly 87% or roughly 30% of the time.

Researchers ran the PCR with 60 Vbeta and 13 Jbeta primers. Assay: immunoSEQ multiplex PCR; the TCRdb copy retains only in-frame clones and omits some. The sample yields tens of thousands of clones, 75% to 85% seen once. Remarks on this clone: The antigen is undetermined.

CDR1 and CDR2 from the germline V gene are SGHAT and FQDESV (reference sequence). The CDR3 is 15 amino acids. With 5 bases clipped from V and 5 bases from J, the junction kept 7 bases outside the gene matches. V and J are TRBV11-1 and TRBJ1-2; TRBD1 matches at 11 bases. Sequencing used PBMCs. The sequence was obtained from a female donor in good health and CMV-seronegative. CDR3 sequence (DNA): TGTGCCAGCAGCAGAACCGGGACAGGGGGTTATGGCTACACCTTC. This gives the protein CASSRTGTGGYGYTF.